These 18 T cell receptor beta chains came from one sample sequenced in a study of blood T cell repertoires in COVID-19. Clones were read by immunoSEQ multiplex PCR, and TCRdb kept only the in-frame ones, dropping some. The sample records 200,000 or so clones, approximately 79% being singletons. What was sequenced was peripheral blood. These receptors all stem from a man in his 60s with active or convalescent COVID-19.

Here the CDR3 reads CASSQDVAGDREQFF. The DNA for the CDR3 is TGTGCCAGCAGCCAAGATGTAGCGGGAGACCGTGAGCAGTTCTTC. The chain employs TRBV3-1 (or the pseudogene TRBV3-2) and TRBJ2-1; 9 nucleotides line up with TRBD2. Germline trimming cut 0 bases from V and 9 bases from J; bases unmatched to any gene: 6. Germline assignment: CDR1 LGHDT and CDR2 YNNKEL (reference sequence). This CDR3 is built from 15 residues.

The chain recombines TRBV28 with TRBJ1-6; 9 bases agree with TRBD1. J gave up 10 bases and V 5 bases, and 9 bases lay outside the gene matches. The CDR3 is 15 residues long. Germline V lookup: CDR1 MDHEN, CDR2 SYDVKM. The CDR3 DNA follows: TGTGCCAGCAGTGCCTCGACAGGGGGAAACTCACCCCTCCACTTT. Protein product: CASSASTGGNSPLHF.

The chain joins TRBV7-8 to TRBJ2-5; 7 bases agree with TRBD2. This CDR3 region has 17 residues. Trimming cost V 1 base and J 2 bases; bases outside gene matches: 10. Germline CDR1 is SGHVS and CDR2 is FQNEAQ. As DNA, the CDR3 is TGTGCCAGCAGCTTAGATGCGGGCGGGAGAGCGCAAGAGACCCAGTACTTC. Translating gives CASSLDAGGRAQETQYF.

The rearrangement uses TRBV27 and TRBJ2-3; tentatively, D is TRBD2 (6 bases). This CDR3 contains 12 residues. CDR1 and CDR2 (germline): MNHEY, SMNVEV (reference sequence). Trimming removed 0 bases at V and 10 bases at J, with 8 bases between. The CDR3 coding sequence is TGTGCCAGCAGTTTATCGGGCGGGGCGCAGTATTTT. Translated, it gives CASSLSGGAQYF.

The chain employs TRBV4-3 and TRBJ2-4; 13 nucleotides match TRBD2. Per the germline V gene, CDR1 is LGHNA and CDR2 is YSLEER. J was trimmed by 7 bases and V by 4 bases; bases with no gene match: 7. The CDR3 spans 16 residues. Here the CDR3 reads CASSRWTSGSLNIQYF. CDR3 coding DNA: TGCGCCAGCAGCCGATGGACTAGCGGGAGTCTGAACATTCAGTACTTC.

The CDR3 here is CASSVDEGWLGTEAFF. The DNA for the CDR3 is TGTGCCAGCAGCGTAGATGAGGGCTGGCTGGGAACTGAAGCTTTCTTT. The chain is built from TRBV9 and TRBJ1-1, with D hard to call. Germline V gene data show CDR1 as SGDLS and CDR2 as YYNGEE. CDR3 length: 16 residues. V was clipped by 0 bases and J by 5 bases, with 17 bases between them.

The chain carries TRBV4-1 and TRBJ2-5, with 14 bases lining up with TRBD2. Germline V gene data show CDR1 as MGHRA and CDR2 as YSYEKL. With V trimmed by 0 bases and J by 6 bases, 9 bases remained unmatched. This CDR3 spans 18 amino acids. CDR3 sequence: CASSQEGLAGGNGKTQYF. DNA of the CDR3: TGCGCCAGCAGCCAAGAAGGACTAGCGGGAGGAAACGGAAAGACCCAGTACTTC.

This rearrangement joins TRBV10-3 to TRBJ1-5, with TRBD1 matching 10 bases. The germline V gene has CDR1 ENHRY and CDR2 SYGVKD. The trim removed 4 bases at V and 5 bases at J, leaving 2 bases unmatched. This CDR3 is built from 14 residues. Here the CDR3 reads CAISVGTGDQPQHF. CDR3 sequence (DNA): TGTGCCATCAGTGTTGGGACAGGGGATCAGCCCCAGCATTTT.

This clone was found a few times. V and J are TRBV3-1 (or the pseudogene TRBV3-2) and TRBJ1-2; D possibly corresponds to TRBD1 (5 bases). The germline gives CDR1 LGHDT, CDR2 YNNKEL (reference sequence). This CDR3 region has 14 residues. V was cut by 3 bases and J by 8 bases, with 16 bases left in between. The DNA for the CDR3 is TGTGCCAGCAGCCAGCGGGACGGCCTGAGGGGCTACACCTTC. This codes for CASSQRDGLRGYTF.

This chain connects TRBV20-1 to TRBJ2-1; no definite D call. This CDR3 spans 11 amino acids. Trimming took 3 bases from V and 9 from J, leaving 9 bases between them. Germline CDR1 reads DFQATT; CDR2 reads SNEGSKA (reference sequence). DNA for the CDR3: TGCAGTGCTAGTCGGAGTGCTGAGCAGTTCTTC. Amino acids: CSASRSAEQFF.

J is TRBJ1-4 and V is TRBV2; 8 nucleotides align to TRBD1. V lost 5 bases and J lost 6; bases outside the gene matches: 5. Germline V lookup: CDR1 SNHLY, CDR2 FYNNEI. CDR3 length: 14 amino acids. Written as DNA, the CDR3 is TGTGCCAGCAGTCAAGACAGGGGTTATGAAAAACTGTTTTTT. Translating gives CASSQDRGYEKLFF.

V is TRBV3-1 (or the pseudogene TRBV3-2) and J is TRBJ2-1; D possibly corresponds to TRBD2 (5 bases). V gave up 1 base and J gave up 5 bases, with 12 bases separating them. Per the germline V gene, CDR1 is LGHDT and CDR2 is YNNKEL (reference sequence). The CDR3 sequence is 15 residues long. Here the CDR3 DNA reads TGTGCCAGCAGCCAAGCCCCGGCCGGGAACAATGAGCAGTTCTTC. Translation: CASSQAPAGNNEQFF.

The V call is TRBV6-2 or TRBV6-3, the J call TRBJ2-3, with 7 bases matching TRBD1. CDR1 is MNHEY and CDR2 is SVGEGT in the germline V gene. J gave up 7 bases and V 2 bases, and 9 bases lay outside the gene matches. The CDR3 has 15 amino acids. The CDR3: CASSYSPDRVNTQYF. CDR3 bases: TGTGCCAGCAGTTACAGCCCCGACAGGGTCAATACGCAGTATTTT.

This clone was counted once. V usage is TRBV5-4 and J usage is TRBJ2-1; the match to TRBD2 covers 8 bases. Germline V lookup: CDR1 SGHNT, CDR2 YYREEE (reference sequence). The ends lost 4 bases at V and 7 bases at J; junction bases unmatched: 10. The CDR3 runs 15 residues. Here the CDR3 DNA reads TGTGCCAGCAGCCCGGGGGTAGCGGGGAAGAATGAGCAGTTCTTC. This translates into CASSPGVAGKNEQFF.

This chain uses TRBV3-1 (or the pseudogene TRBV3-2) with TRBJ1-1; perhaps TRBD1 as D (6 bases). The CDR3 spans 14 residues. The V gene's germline CDR1 is LGHDT and CDR2 YNNKEL (reference sequence). Trimming left V 6 bases short and J 0 bases short, with 11 bases between. Written as DNA, the CDR3 is TGTGCCAGCAGTGACAGGTACCTGAACACTGAAGCTTTCTTT. Translation gives CASSDRYLNTEAFF.

The genes are TRBV28 and TRBJ1-2; no definite D call. The CDR3 contains 13 residues. Germline values: CDR1 MDHEN, CDR2 SYDVKM. Between the trimmed V and J ends, which lost 4 bases and 1 base, there was a span of 7 bases. The DNA of the CDR3 is TGTGCCAGCAGTTACCACTTTAACTATGGCTACACCTTC. Translation: CASSYHFNYGYTF.

The chain links TRBV19 to TRBJ1-3; 9 bases line up with TRBD1. CDR3 size: 14 residues. CDR1 is LNHDA, CDR2 SQIVND, per germline (reference sequence). V trimming: 6 bases; J trimming: 0 bases; junction bases outside the gene matches: 0. Written as DNA, the CDR3 is TGTGCCAGTAGGGACAGGGGCTCTGGAAACACCATATATTTT. Protein sequence: CASRDRGSGNTIYF.

This clone was counted only a few times. The V gene is TRBV12-3 or TRBV12-4, the J gene TRBJ1-5; D remains unclear. Trimming took 6 bases from V and 6 from J, leaving 12 bases between them. This CDR3 has 13 amino acids. DNA for the CDR3: TGTGCCAGCAGCCCAGAGACTCGTCAGCCCCAGCATTTT. This encodes CASSPETRQPQHF.